The 3 T cell receptor beta chains reported below all come from one sample, sequenced in a study of neurological immune-mediated disorders (dated by TCRdb to between 2018 and 2021). Library preparation was by 5' RACE. TCRdb records Illumina HiSeq 2500 as the sequencer. In TCRdb, the public reads were trimmed at Q25 with fastp and aligned with MiXCR, with productive beta chains retained. Rows with a matching CDR3 protein are joined into one entry that keeps the most common DNA and genes. The table for this sample lists about 20,000 distinct CDR3 sequences; over 2.5% of them were counted only once. 5.5% of the sample is taken by the ten largest. The sequencing sample was made of PBMCs. Receptor source: a young woman with multiple sclerosis.

This clonotype is labeled as medium-sized (0.01 to 0.1%). The CDR3 loop is CASSLRERGYTF. The CDR3 DNA sequence: TGTGCCAGCAGCTTACGGGAGCGCGGCTACACCTTC. The rearrangement uses TRBV7-2 and TRBJ1-2; D call uncertain. V lost 2 bases to trimming and J lost 8 bases, with 9 bases between them. This CDR3 contains 12 residues. Looked up from germline, CDR1 is SGHTA and CDR2 is FQGNSA.

This clonotype was picked up a small number of times. At one of its ends the junction is not consistent with the germline gene, which may arise from a read error. This chain uses TRBV19 with TRBJ1-5, with 8 bases aligning to TRBD1. This CDR3 has 17 residues. CDR1 and CDR2 from the germline V gene are LNHDA and SQIVND (reference sequence). The CDR3 loop is CASSPTLGTGSNQPQNF. The CDR3 DNA sequence: TGTGCCAGTAGTCCCACCCTCGGGACAGGAAGCAATCAGCCCCAGAATTTT.

This clonotype was picked up many times. The chain is built from TRBV7-9 and TRBJ2-1, with a tentative D call TRBD2 (5 bases). Trimming cost V 2 bases and J 0 bases, with 11 bases left between them. The length of the CDR3 is 16 residues. Per germline, CDR1 SEHNR and CDR2 FQNEAQ (reference sequence). CDR3 loop: CASSLRGRNSYNEQFF. CDR3 bases: TGTGCCAGCAGCTTACGCGGGCGGAACTCCTACAATGAGCAGTTCTTC.